This T cell receptor (beta chain) was retrieved from a study of T cell responses to AZD1222 COVID-19 vaccine. Assay: immunoSEQ multiplex PCR; the TCRdb copy retains only in-frame clones and omits some. The sample yields some 150,000 clones, 92% seen once. CDR1 is MNHNY and CDR2 is SVGAGI in the germline V gene (reference sequence). The CDR3 runs to 14 residues. Trimming took off 5 bases at V and 5 bases at J, with 13 bases between the two ends. Of note for this clone: No antigen is known for it.

The study, taken as a whole, reports: Donors were chiefly white British, with a greater number of females, and clonal diversity was perhaps underestimated. Every sample of the repertoires postdated the peak T cell response.

The specimen was peripheral blood, collected on day 0 of AZD1222 vaccination. J is TRBJ1-5 and V is TRBV6-6, with D perhaps matching TRBD1 (6 bases). The sequence derives from an adult in good health. The CDR3 is CASSHRVGDQPQHF. The CDR3 DNA sequence: TGTGCCAGCAGTCACAGGGTTGGGGATCAGCCCCAGCATTTT.